The clone carrying this T cell receptor (beta chain) showed up just a few times. No antigen is known for it. TCRdb used MiXCR to reprocess the 5' RACE reads, holding one entry per CDR3 protein. Of roughly 300,000 distinct CDR3 sequences in the sample, roughly 8.3% were seen once. The sample comes from a study of T cells after yellow fever vaccination. Looking at the study overall: Preparation used SMART-Seq v4 Ultra Low Input for the low-cell-number fractions. The study's findings and limits: Post-booster repertoires again held most primary-vaccination clones (just under 97% CD4, about 88% CD8). Peaking faster, on day 5 versus 15, the secondary response was nonetheless weaker. Relatively few clonotypes were ones that appeared in both CD4 and CD8 compartments.

There are 11 residues in the CDR3. In germline, CDR1 is GTSNPN, CDR2 SVGIG (reference sequence). V dropped 2 bases and J dropped 5 bases, with 6 bases sitting between them. This TCR came from a man aged 18 to 29 who received the YFV17D yellow fever vaccine. The sequencing here drew on PBMCs, taken more than 35 days after the first yellow fever vaccination. The J gene is TRBJ1-2, the V gene TRBV30; D is uncertain. The CDR3 loop is CAWSRTYGYTF. CDR3 nucleotide sequence: TGTGCCTGGAGTCGAACATATGGCTACACCTTC.